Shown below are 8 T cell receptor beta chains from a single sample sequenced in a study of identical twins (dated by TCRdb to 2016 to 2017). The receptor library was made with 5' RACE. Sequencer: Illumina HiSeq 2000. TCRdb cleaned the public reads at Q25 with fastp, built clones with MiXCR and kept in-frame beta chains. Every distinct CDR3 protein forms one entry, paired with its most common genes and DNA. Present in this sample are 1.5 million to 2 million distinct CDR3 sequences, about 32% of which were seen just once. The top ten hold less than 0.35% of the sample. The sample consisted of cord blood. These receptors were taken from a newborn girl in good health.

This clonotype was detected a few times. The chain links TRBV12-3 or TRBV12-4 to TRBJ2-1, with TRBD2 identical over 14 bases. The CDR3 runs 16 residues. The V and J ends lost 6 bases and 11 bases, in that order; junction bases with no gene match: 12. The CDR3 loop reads CASSSSPTSGRAKQFF. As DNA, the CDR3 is TGTGCCAGCAGCTCTTCCCCGACTAGCGGGAGGGCTAAGCAGTTCTTC.

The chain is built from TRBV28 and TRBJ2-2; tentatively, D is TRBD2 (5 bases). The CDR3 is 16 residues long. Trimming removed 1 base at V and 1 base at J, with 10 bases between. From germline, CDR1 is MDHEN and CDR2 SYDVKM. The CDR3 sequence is CASSLLVAMNTGELFF. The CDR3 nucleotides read TGTGCCAGCAGTTTATTGGTAGCGATGAACACCGGGGAGCTGTTTTTT. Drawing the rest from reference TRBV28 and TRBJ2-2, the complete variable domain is DVKVTQSSRYLVKRTGEKVFLECVQDMDHENMFWYRQDPGLGLRLIYFSYDVKMKEKGDIPEGYSVSREKKERFSLILESASTNQTSMYLCASSLLVAMNTGELFFGEGSRLTVL.

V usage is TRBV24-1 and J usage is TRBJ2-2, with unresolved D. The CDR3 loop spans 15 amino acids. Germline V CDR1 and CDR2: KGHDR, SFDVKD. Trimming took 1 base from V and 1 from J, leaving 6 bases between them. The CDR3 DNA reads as TGTGCCACCAGTGATTTCAAGCGGAACACCGGGGAGCTGTTTTTT. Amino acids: CATSDFKRNTGELFF.

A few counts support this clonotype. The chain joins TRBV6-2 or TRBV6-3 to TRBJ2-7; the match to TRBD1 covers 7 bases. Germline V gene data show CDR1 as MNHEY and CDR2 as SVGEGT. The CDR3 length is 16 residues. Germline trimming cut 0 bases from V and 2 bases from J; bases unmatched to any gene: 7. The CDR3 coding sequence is TGTGCCAGCAGTTACTCCTCAAGACAGGGACCCTACGAGCAGTACTTC. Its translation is CASSYSSRQGPYEQYF.

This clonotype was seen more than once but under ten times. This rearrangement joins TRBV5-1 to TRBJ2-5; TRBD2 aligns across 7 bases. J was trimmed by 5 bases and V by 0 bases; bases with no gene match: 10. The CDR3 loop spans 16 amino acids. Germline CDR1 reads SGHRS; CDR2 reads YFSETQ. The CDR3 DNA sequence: TGCGCCAGCAGCTTGGATGTTTCGGGGGGAGCGGAGACCCAGTACTTC. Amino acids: CASSLDVSGGAETQYF.

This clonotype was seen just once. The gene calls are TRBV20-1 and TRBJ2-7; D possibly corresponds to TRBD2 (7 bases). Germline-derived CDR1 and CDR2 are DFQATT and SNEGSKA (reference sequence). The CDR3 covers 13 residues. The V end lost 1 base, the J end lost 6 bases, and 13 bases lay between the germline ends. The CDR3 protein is CSARVGGPGEQYF. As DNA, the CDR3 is TGCAGTGCTAGAGTGGGGGGGCCGGGCGAGCAGTACTTC.

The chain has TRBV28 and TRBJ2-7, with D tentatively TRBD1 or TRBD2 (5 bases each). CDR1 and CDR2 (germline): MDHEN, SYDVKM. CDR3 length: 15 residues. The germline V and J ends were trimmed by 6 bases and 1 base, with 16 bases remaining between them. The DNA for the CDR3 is TGTGCCAGCAGACGTTCGACCGGGGCTTCCTACGAGCAGTACTTC. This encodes CASRRSTGASYEQYF.

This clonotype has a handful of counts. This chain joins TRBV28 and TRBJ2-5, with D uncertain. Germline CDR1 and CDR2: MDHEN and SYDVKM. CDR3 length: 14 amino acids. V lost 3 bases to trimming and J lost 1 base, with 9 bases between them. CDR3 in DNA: TGTGCCAGCAGTTTGGGCATCAGCCAAGAGACCCAGTACTTC. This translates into CASSLGISQETQYF.